This entry describes one T cell receptor beta chain. Its cognate antigen is unknown. TCRdb's copy holds only in-frame clones and misses some; the assay was immunoSEQ multiplex PCR. This table has 150,000 to 190,000 clones, about nine tenths appearing once. This sample is drawn from a study of radiation and T cells in renal cell carcinoma. Study-level background: Nephrectomy followed 15 Gy stereotactic body radiation by 4 weeks. Study outcomes and limitations: Without pretreatment biopsies, baseline tumor clonotype presence was undetermined. From baseline, blood top tumor clonotypes peaked at 2 weeks post-radiation.

Time point described: blood 2 weeks post-SBRT. Treatment specified: 15 Gy SBRT to primary tumor, nephrectomy 4 weeks later. Clear cell pathology was present in this patient's renal cell carcinoma. The CDR3 spans 14 residues. V was trimmed by 1 base and J by 0 bases, leaving 7 bases between them. Looked up from germline, CDR1 is SEHNR and CDR2 is FQNEAQ (reference sequence). The origin of this receptor is a woman aged 45 to 65 with renal cell carcinoma. The chain is built from TRBV7-9 and TRBJ2-7; D is possibly TRBD1 (6 bases). The sequences come from blood, collected from a patient whose treatment included radiotherapy and nephrectomy. Here the CDR3 DNA reads TGTGCCAGCAGCTTAGGACAGGTCTCCTACGAGCAGTACTTC. Translating it yields CASSLGQVSYEQYF. Complete variable domain (other parts from reference TRBV7-9 and TRBJ2-7): DTGVSQNPRHKITKRGQNVTFRCDPISEHNRLYWYRQTLGQGPEFLTYFQNEAQLEKSRLLSDRFSAERPKGSFSTLEIQRTEQGDSAMYLCASSLGQVSYEQYFGPGTRLTVT.